The clone carrying this T cell receptor (beta chain) was counted a few times. Assay: immunoSEQ multiplex PCR; the TCRdb copy retains only in-frame clones and omits some. The table lists approximately 160,000 clones, approximately 73% of them singletons. The data were obtained in a study of blood T cell repertoires in COVID-19. Study information: Sites across the United States, Italy and Spain contributed samples from acute and convalescent COVID-19. PBMCs, B-cell-depleted T cells, or T cells provided the cDNA or gDNA that made up the material.

There are 14 residues in the CDR3. CDR1 and CDR2 (germline): SQVTM, ANQGSEA. Trimming shortened V by 7 bases and J by 0 bases, and 16 bases separated the two germline ends. The material sequenced was peripheral blood. The receptor comes from a woman older than 75 with acute or convalescent COVID-19. This rearrangement joins TRBV29-1 to TRBJ2-7, with a possible D match to TRBD1 (6 bases). The CDR3 DNA sequence: TGCAGCGCCAGACCCGGACAGAGCTCCTACGAGCAGTACTTC. This translates into CSARPGQSSYEQYF.